The 17 T cell receptor beta chains presented below share a single source sample, sequenced in a study of response to subunit inactivated influenza vaccine (dated by TCRdb to 2016 to 2018). The library was generated by RT-PCR. Reads for this sample came from an Illumina HiSeq 2500. TCRdb reprocessed the public reads (quality trimming at Q25 with fastp, clone calling with MiXCR) and kept in-frame beta chains. Rows with a matching CDR3 protein are joined into one entry that keeps the most common DNA and genes. The sample table records about 580,000 distinct CDR3 sequences; roughly 15% of these occur just once. The ten largest clones take up more than 9.5% of the sample. Sequencing used PBMCs from blood, obtained about 11 days after vaccination. The receptors were sampled from a man over 45 who received an inactivated influenza vaccine. Donor details come from another sample of the same person, matched by shared clones.

This clonotype came up a few times. The V and J genes are TRBV4-1 and TRBJ2-1; D uncertain. Germline lookup yields CDR1 MGHRA and CDR2 YSYEKL. The CDR3 sequence is 14 residues long. V lost 0 bases, J lost 4 bases, and 7 bases lay in between. CDR3 loop: CASSQDWRYNEQFF. CDR3 coding DNA: TGCGCCAGCAGCCAAGATTGGAGATACAATGAGCAGTTCTTC.

This clonotype occurred a few times. The J gene is TRBJ2-3, the V gene TRBV5-8, with 11 bases fitting TRBD2. The V segment lost 5 bases and the J segment 5 bases; nucleotides outside the gene matches: 7. Germline V gives CDR1 SGHTS, CDR2 YDEGEE. The CDR3 is made up of 15 amino acids. This chain's CDR3 is CASSFGTSGEDTQYF. CDR3 DNA: TGTGCCAGCAGTTTTGGGACTAGCGGAGAAGATACGCAGTATTTT.

This clonotype was found a few times. The CDR3 nucleotides read TGTGCCAGCAGCCCGGGACTAGCGTACACAGATACGCAGTATTTT. It yields the protein CASSPGLAYTDTQYF. The genes are TRBV9 and TRBJ2-3; TRBD2 matches at 10 bases. Germline trimming cut 4 bases from V and 2 bases from J; bases unmatched to any gene: 4. The CDR3 spans 15 residues. Germline V gene sequence: CDR1 SGDLS, CDR2 YYNGEE.

The chain carries TRBV28 and TRBJ2-3; a possible D gene is TRBD2 (6 bases). The length of the CDR3 is 14 residues. Germline lookup yields CDR1 MDHEN and CDR2 SYDVKM. V dropped 7 bases and J dropped 0 bases, with 11 bases sitting between them. The CDR3: CASNGGTSTDTQYF. The CDR3 DNA sequence: TGTGCCAGCAATGGGGGGACTAGCACAGATACGCAGTATTTT.

This clonotype was picked up a small number of times. The rearrangement joins TRBV12-3 or TRBV12-4 to TRBJ2-7, with D possibly called TRBD1 or TRBD2 (7 bases each). CDR3 length equals 15 residues. V shed 2 bases and J shed 5 bases, with 16 bases lying between them. The CDR3 region has the DNA TGTGCCAGCAGTTTATGGTCAGGGGGGGGGAACGAGCAGTACTTC. The encoded protein is CASSLWSGGGNEQYF.

V and J are TRBV28 and TRBJ2-7; 8 positions match TRBD1. Germline-derived CDR1 and CDR2 are MDHEN and SYDVKM. The CDR3 is made up of 15 amino acids. Trimming at V came to 3 bases and at J to 2 bases, leaving 6 bases not matched to a gene. In DNA, the CDR3 is TGTGCCAGCAGTTTCCCCGACAGGGGAACCTACGAGCAGTACTTC. Amino acid sequence: CASSFPDRGTYEQYF.

The chain is built from TRBV7-9 and TRBJ2-1; 7 nucleotides agree with TRBD1. The germline CDR1 and CDR2 sequences are SEHNR and FQNEAQ (reference sequence). The CDR3 totals 17 residues. Trimming cost V 4 bases and J 0 bases; bases outside gene matches: 9. CDR3 protein: CASSSISGTVSYNEQFF. In nucleotides, the CDR3 is TGTGCCAGCAGCTCGATCTCCGGGACAGTCTCCTACAATGAGCAGTTCTTC.

J is TRBJ2-2 and V is TRBV6-1; 7 nucleotides agree with TRBD1. Germline V gives CDR1 MNHNS, CDR2 SASEGT. CDR3 size: 13 residues. V lost 6 bases to trimming and J lost 7 bases; unmatched junction nucleotides: 5. CDR3 in DNA: TGTGCCAGCAGCGTACAGGGGAACGGGGAGCTGTTTTTT. Its protein product is CASSVQGNGELFF.

In its sample, this clonotype was seen many times. The chain recombines TRBV7-2 with TRBJ2-1; a possible D gene is TRBD2 (6 bases). This CDR3 region has 14 residues. Germline-derived CDR1 and CDR2 are SGHTA and FQGNSA. Trimming left V 5 bases short and J 10 bases short, with 18 bases between. The CDR3: CASSKPGLGNEQFF. CDR3 DNA: TGTGCCAGCAGCAAACCGGGACTCGGAAACGAGCAGTTCTTC.

This clonotype was found many times. The chain links TRBV12-3 or TRBV12-4 to TRBJ2-7; 7 bases are a match to TRBD2. The CDR3 contains 14 residues. J lost 0 bases, V lost 6 bases, and 5 bases had no gene match. CDR3 sequence reads: CASRAGRYSYEQYF. The CDR3 nucleotides read TGTGCCAGCAGAGCCGGGAGGTACTCCTACGAGCAGTACTTC.

The J gene is TRBJ2-6, the V gene TRBV12-3 or TRBV12-4, with TRBD1 identical over 7 bases. The CDR3 is 21 amino acids. Losses at the gene ends were 3 bases for V and 0 bases for J; bases not matched to a gene: 17. CDR3 sequence: CASSFYGPRTGAISGANVLTF. The CDR3 nucleotides are TGTGCCAGCAGTTTCTACGGACCTCGGACAGGAGCCATCTCTGGGGCCAACGTCCTGACTTTC.

The J gene is TRBJ2-2, the V gene TRBV11-1, with TRBD1 matching over 7 bases. Germline V gene lookup returns CDR1 SGHAT and CDR2 FQDESV (reference sequence). With 4 bases clipped from V and 2 bases from J, the junction kept 13 bases outside the gene matches. This CDR3 has 18 residues. CDR3 nucleotide sequence: TGTGCCAGCAGCTCCCGTTCGGCAGGGGACAGTAACACCGGGGAGCTGTTTTTT. It encodes CASSSRSAGDSNTGELFF.

This clonotype has a handful of counts. The gene calls are TRBV19 and TRBJ2-1; 12 bases are a match to TRBD2. This CDR3 has 16 amino acids. CDR1 LNHDA and CDR2 SQIVND come from the germline V gene (reference sequence). After removal of 3 bases from V and 9 bases from J, the junction contained 9 bases not matched to a gene. CDR3 nucleotides: TGTGCCAGTAGTATTAGGGGGCTAGCGGGAGGGGGTGAGCAGTTCTTC. This translates into CASSIRGLAGGGEQFF.

This clonotype was recorded a few times. This rearrangement joins TRBV20-1 to TRBJ2-2; TRBD2 agrees at 12 bases. Germline V gene sequence: CDR1 DFQATT, CDR2 SNEGSKA (reference sequence). The CDR3 consists of 14 residues. The J segment lost 8 bases and the V segment lost 0 bases, leaving 1 base of the junction unmatched. The CDR3 DNA reads TGCAGTGCTAGAGATACTAGCGGGAGGGGGGAGCTGTTTTTT. Translated, it gives CSARDTSGRGELFF.

CDR3 region: CASSGGPQADHYGYTF. CDR3 in DNA: TGTGCCAGCTCCGGAGGCCCCCAGGCGGACCACTATGGCTACACCTTC. The chain combines TRBV18 with TRBJ1-2; D is unresolved. The V end lost 6 bases, the J end lost 3 bases, and 20 bases lay between the germline ends. The CDR3 has 16 amino acids. Per germline, CDR1 KGHSH and CDR2 LQKENI.

A few counts support this clonotype. The chain combines TRBV12-3 or TRBV12-4 with TRBJ2-1; 13 nucleotides agree with TRBD2. V shed 7 bases, J shed 6 bases, and the junction held 9 bases outside the gene matches. This CDR3 region has 16 residues. The CDR3 sequence is CASTAWGTSGANEQFF. The DNA for the CDR3 is TGTGCCAGCACTGCCTGGGGGACTAGCGGGGCCAATGAGCAGTTCTTC.

The chain has TRBV11-2 and TRBJ2-3, with TRBD2 identical over 9 bases. The CDR3 consists of 15 residues. Germline V gene sequence: CDR1 SGHAT, CDR2 FQNNGV. Trimming at V came to 5 bases and at J to 2 bases, leaving 5 bases not matched to a gene. DNA for the CDR3: TGTGCCAGCAGCGGCGGGACTAGCCTCACAGATACGCAGTATTTT. Translating it yields CASSGGTSLTDTQYF.